The sample holds a few counts of the clone carrying this T cell receptor beta chain. Its antigen remains unknown. The CDR3 sequence is 15 residues long. The V gene's germline CDR1 is SGHNT and CDR2 YYREEE (reference sequence). J was trimmed by 10 bases and V by 0 bases; bases with no gene match: 7. One entry per CDR3 protein results from TCRdb running MiXCR on the 5' RACE reads. The profile shows almost 550,000 distinct CDR3 sequences, roughly 22% of them singletons. The data originate from a study of T-cell memory formation after mild COVID-19. The overall study: TCR clusters were mostly confined to one donor each. Study-level findings and limits: Cross-reactive memory seemingly joined, as some responding clones were found in pre-infection memory. Chiefly within CM and EM were the contracting CD4+ clones; CD8+ ones were within EMRA.

This receptor was identified in an adult woman who had mild COVID-19 (a few samples of this study predate the infection). Cell type and time point are not known. The chain links TRBV5-4 to TRBJ2-1, with TRBD2 matching over 10 bases. Sequenced sample: PBMCs or a T cell subset sorted from them (not recorded which). The CDR3 region is CASSLGQPGLAEQFF. The CDR3, as DNA: TGTGCCAGCAGCTTGGGGCAACCGGGACTAGCGGAGCAGTTCTTC.